This note documents a single T cell receptor (beta chain) sequence. Primers for the PCR totalled 60 Vbeta and 13 Jbeta. The table came from immunoSEQ multiplex PCR; TCRdb's copy has only in-frame clones and leaves some out. Of roughly 66,000 clones in the sample, roughly two thirds were seen once. There are 14 residues in the CDR3. The V end was cut by 4 bases, the J end by 0 bases, with 9 bases between. Germline values: CDR1 LNHDA, CDR2 SQIVND (reference sequence). This sample stems from a study of cytomegalovirus exposure and HLA in healthy donors. This clonotype was sampled from a woman between 45 and 60 years old in good health and CMV-seronegative. The chain uses TRBV19 and TRBJ1-1, with D possibly matching TRBD1 (6 bases). Sequences were obtained from PBMCs. CDR3 in amino acids: CASSKQGLNTEAFF. CDR3 DNA: TGTGCCAGTAGTAAACAGGGCTTGAACACTGAAGCTTTCTTT.